The entry that follows covers one TCR beta chain sequence. This entry belongs to a study of blood T cell repertoires in COVID-19. Study details: From the United States, Italy and Spain came samples of acute and convalescent COVID-19. T cells, B-cell-depleted T cells, or PBMCs provided the cDNA or gDNA that served as material.

Germline V lookup: CDR1 SGHRS, CDR2 YFSETQ. This CDR3 has 14 amino acids. V was cut by 3 bases and J by 1 base, with 10 bases left in between. TCRdb keeps only in-frame clones here, not all; method: immunoSEQ multiplex PCR. The sample has around 270,000 clones; more than 75% are singletons. Sequencing was carried out using peripheral blood. This sequence joins TRBV5-1 and TRBJ1-2; D perhaps matches TRBD1 (6 bases). The receptor comes from a man aged 40-55 years who had recovered from COVID-19. The CDR3 here is CASSSGEINYGYTF. CDR3 DNA sequence: TGCGCCAGCAGCTCAGGGGAGATTAACTATGGCTACACCTTC.